This TCR beta chain was observed in a study of regulatory T cells in long-lasting Graves disease. Points from the study as a whole: Relative to new patients (966), persistent patients exhibited greater sharing of public clonotypes (about 3,000).

CDR3 regions were amplified by Arm-PCR using iRepertoire HTBI primers to build TCR beta libraries. One entry per CDR3 protein results from TCRdb running MiXCR on the multiplex PCR reads. The data contain hundreds of thousands of distinct CDR3 sequences, 20% to 25% of them singletons. CDR1 is SNHLY, CDR2 FYNNEI, per germline. V lost 8 bases, J lost 7 bases, and 8 bases lay in between. This CDR3 is built from 11 residues. This clonotype has ten or more counts. Its antigen is not known. As to time point: persistent/refractory GD, antithyroid drugs over 5 years with positive TRAb. Following extraction of RNA from PBMCs, that RNA was used to make the TCR library.

The chain links TRBV2 to TRBJ1-4; no clear D. The receptor was isolated from a female donor with Graves disease. Specimen: peripheral blood mononuclear cells (PBMCs), collected when the disease was refractory, from a patient treated with antithyroid drugs. The CDR3 here is CASSWGEKLFF. The CDR3, as DNA: TGTGCCAGCTCGTGGGGTGAAAAACTGTTTTTT.